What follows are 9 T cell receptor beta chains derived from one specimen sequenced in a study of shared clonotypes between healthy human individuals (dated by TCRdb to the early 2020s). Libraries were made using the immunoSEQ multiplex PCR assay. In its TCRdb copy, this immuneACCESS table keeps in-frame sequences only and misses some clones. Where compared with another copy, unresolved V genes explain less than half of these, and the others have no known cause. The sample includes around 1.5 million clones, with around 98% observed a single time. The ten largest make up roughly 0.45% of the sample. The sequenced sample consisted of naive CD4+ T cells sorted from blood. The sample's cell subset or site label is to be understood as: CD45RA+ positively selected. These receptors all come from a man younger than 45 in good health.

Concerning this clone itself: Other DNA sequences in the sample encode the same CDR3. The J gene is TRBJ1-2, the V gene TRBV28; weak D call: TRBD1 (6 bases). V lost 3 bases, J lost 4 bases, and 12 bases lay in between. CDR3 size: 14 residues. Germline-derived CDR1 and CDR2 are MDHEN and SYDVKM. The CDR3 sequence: CASSLGGAGYGYTF. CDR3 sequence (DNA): TGTGCCAGCAGTTTGGGGGGCGCGGGCTATGGCTACACCTTC.

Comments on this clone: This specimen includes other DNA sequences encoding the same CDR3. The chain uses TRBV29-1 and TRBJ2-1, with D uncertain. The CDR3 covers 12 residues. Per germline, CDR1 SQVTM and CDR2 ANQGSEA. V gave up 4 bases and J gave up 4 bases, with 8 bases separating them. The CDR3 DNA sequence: TGCAGCGTTGCTCGGAGTTACAATGAGCAGTTCTTC. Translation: CSVARSYNEQFF.

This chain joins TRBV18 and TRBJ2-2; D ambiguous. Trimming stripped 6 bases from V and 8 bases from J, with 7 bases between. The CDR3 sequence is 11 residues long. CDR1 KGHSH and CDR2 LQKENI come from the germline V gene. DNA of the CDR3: TGTGCCAGCTCCGAGAGAGGGGAGCTGTTTTTT. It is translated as CASSERGELFF.

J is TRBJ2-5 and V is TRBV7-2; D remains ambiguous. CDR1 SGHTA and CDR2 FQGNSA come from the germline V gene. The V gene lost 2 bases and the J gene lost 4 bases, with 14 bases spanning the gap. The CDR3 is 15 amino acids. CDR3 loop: CASSLKSWFGETQYF. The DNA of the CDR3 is TGTGCCAGCAGCTTAAAAAGTTGGTTCGGAGAGACCCAGTACTTC.

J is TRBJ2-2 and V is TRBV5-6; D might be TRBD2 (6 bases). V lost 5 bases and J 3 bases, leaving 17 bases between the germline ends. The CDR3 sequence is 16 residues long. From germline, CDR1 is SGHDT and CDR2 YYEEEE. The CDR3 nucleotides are TGTGCCAGCAGTCCGTACGGGAGTACGGACACCGGGGAGCTGTTTTTT. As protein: CASSPYGSTDTGELFF.

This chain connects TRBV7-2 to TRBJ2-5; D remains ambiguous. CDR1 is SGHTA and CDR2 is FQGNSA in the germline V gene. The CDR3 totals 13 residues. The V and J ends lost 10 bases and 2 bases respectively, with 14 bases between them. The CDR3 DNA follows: TGTGCCACCAGGCGGCGGAATCAAGAGACCCAGTACTTC. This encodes CATRRRNQETQYF.

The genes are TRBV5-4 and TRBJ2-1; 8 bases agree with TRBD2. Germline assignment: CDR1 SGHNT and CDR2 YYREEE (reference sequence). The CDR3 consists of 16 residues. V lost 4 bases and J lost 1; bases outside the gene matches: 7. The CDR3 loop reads CASSAGTRRSYNEQFF. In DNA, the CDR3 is TGTGCCAGCAGCGCGGGGACTAGGAGGTCCTACAATGAGCAGTTCTTC. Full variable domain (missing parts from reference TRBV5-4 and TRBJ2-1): ETGVTQSPTHLIKTRGQQVTLRCSSQSGHNTVSWYQQALGQGPQFIFQYYREEENGRGNFPPRFSGLQFPNYSSELNVNALELDDSALYLCASSAGTRRSYNEQFFGPGTRLTVL.

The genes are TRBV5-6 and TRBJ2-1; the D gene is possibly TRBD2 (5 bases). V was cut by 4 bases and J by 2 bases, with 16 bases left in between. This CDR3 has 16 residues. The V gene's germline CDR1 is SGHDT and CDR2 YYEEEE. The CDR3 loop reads CASSPRWESPYNEQFF. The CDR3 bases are TGTGCCAGCAGCCCCCGGTGGGAGTCTCCCTACAATGAGCAGTTCTTC.

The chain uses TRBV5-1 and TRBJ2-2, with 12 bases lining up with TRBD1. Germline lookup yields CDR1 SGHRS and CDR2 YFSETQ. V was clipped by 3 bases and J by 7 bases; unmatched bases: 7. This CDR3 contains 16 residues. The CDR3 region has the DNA TGCGCCAGCAGCTCACCGGGACAGGGGGCCGACGGGGAGCTGTTTTTT. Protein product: CASSSPGQGADGELFF.